The next 27 T cell receptor beta chains were all read from a single sample in a study of T cell repertoires in cytomegalovirus infection. Each CDR3 protein is one row after TCRdb ran MiXCR on the reads. The data show some 680,000 distinct CDR3 sequences, less than 40% seen once. The sample comprised PBMCs. The receptor source for this set is a human donor in good health (CMV status not recorded). Some clones in this sample may be carry-over from other donors' samples.

A few counts support this clonotype. V gene TRBV15 combines with J gene TRBJ2-5; the match to TRBD1 covers 7 bases. This CDR3 is built from 16 residues. Germline loops: CDR1 LNHNV, CDR2 YYDKDF (reference sequence). V shed 5 bases and J 2 bases; nucleotides not matched to a gene: 11. DNA of the CDR3: TGTGCCACCAGCCCATTGCGGACAGGCGCACAAGAGACCCAGTACTTC. Its translation is CATSPLRTGAQETQYF.

This clonotype has a handful of counts. This chain joins TRBV7-8 and TRBJ2-1, with D possibly TRBD1 on 5 matching bases. Between the trimmed V and J ends, which lost 4 bases and 6 bases, there was a span of 16 bases. The CDR3 loop spans 15 amino acids. Germline V gene lookup returns CDR1 SGHVS and CDR2 FQNEAQ. The CDR3 DNA follows: TGTGCCAGCAGCTCTGGGGCGGACCACCGCAATGAGCAGTTCTTC. Amino acid sequence: CASSSGADHRNEQFF.

V and J are TRBV6-2 or TRBV6-3 and TRBJ2-7; D is ambiguous. There are 12 residues in the CDR3. Germline V lookup: CDR1 MNHEY, CDR2 SVGEGT. CDR3 sequence reads: CSSSRGPWEQYF. Written as DNA, the CDR3 is TGTTCAAGCAGTCGCGGACCCTGGGAGCAGTACTTC.

The V call is TRBV19, the J call TRBJ2-7; no reliable D call. The germline V gene encodes CDR1 LNHDA and CDR2 SQIVND (reference sequence). The CDR3 covers 18 residues. Trimming took off 3 bases at V and 0 bases at J, with 21 bases between the two ends. This chain's CDR3 is CASSIRFRFGTDSYEQYF. The CDR3 bases are TGTGCCAGTAGTATTAGGTTTCGTTTTGGAACAGACTCCTACGAGCAGTACTTC.

The gene calls are TRBV28 and TRBJ1-2; D is possibly TRBD1 (5 bases). CDR3 size: 12 residues. Trimming took 7 bases from V and 8 from J, leaving 14 bases between them. CDR1 MDHEN and CDR2 SYDVKM come from the germline V gene. The CDR3 here is CASTRGPAGYTF. The CDR3 nucleotides are TGTGCCAGCACCCGGGGCCCTGCGGGCTACACCTTC.

This clonotype was detected once. This may come from a read error, since a much larger clone is one base off. The CDR3 does not end in the conserved phenylalanine or tryptophan, so this is likely a read error. This sequence joins TRBV7-2 and TRBJ1-5; D not certain. This CDR3 comprises 15 residues. CDR1 SGHTA and CDR2 FQGNSA come from the germline V gene. With 4 bases removed from V and 3 bases from J, the gap between germline ends came to 13 bases. CDR3 in DNA: TGTGCCAGCAGCTCGGAGTTGGGATACAATCAGCCCCAGCATTGT. Amino acids: CASSSELGYNQPQHC.

V gene TRBV19 combines with J gene TRBJ1-5, with a weak D call TRBD1 (6 bases). Germline V gene lookup returns CDR1 LNHDA and CDR2 SQIVND (reference sequence). V lost 5 bases, J lost 7 bases, and 15 bases lay in between. This CDR3 comprises 14 residues. The CDR3: CASSADRREQPQHF. CDR3 DNA sequence: TGTGCCAGTAGTGCTGACAGGAGAGAACAGCCCCAGCATTTT.

A remark on this clonotype: In this CDR3 the conserved last residue, phenylalanine or tryptophan, is missing, so a read error is likely. The DNA of the CDR3 is TGTGCCAGCAGCCCGGGACAGGGGGTGTCCGGGGAGCTGTTTTTA. Its protein is CASSPGQGVSGELFL. V and J are TRBV6-2 or TRBV6-3 and TRBJ2-2; 11 nucleotides agree with TRBD1. After removal of 6 bases from V and 6 bases from J, the junction contained 6 bases not matched to a gene. The CDR3 covers 15 residues. The germline V gene has CDR1 MNHEY and CDR2 SVGEGT.

The table lists this clonotype with a few counts. The chain uses TRBV24-1 and TRBJ1-2, with a tentative D call TRBD1 (5 bases). The CDR3 consists of 15 residues. Trimming left V 4 bases short and J 4 bases short, with 15 bases between. Germline CDR1 KGHDR, CDR2 SFDVKD. The DNA for the CDR3 is TGTGCCACCAGTGAACCCGACAGCGCGTTCTATGGCTACACCTTC. This sequence encodes CATSEPDSAFYGYTF.

Ten or more counts support this clonotype. V usage is TRBV7-2 and J usage is TRBJ1-2; no clear D. Germline CDR1 reads SGHTA; CDR2 reads FQGNSA. V was trimmed by 2 bases and J by 1 base, leaving 5 bases between them. This CDR3 has 13 residues. In nucleotides, the CDR3 is TGTGCCAGCAGCTTAACGCGTAACTATGGCTACACCTTC. Encoded protein: CASSLTRNYGYTF.

This clonotype was seen a few times. The V call is TRBV7-3, the J call TRBJ2-6, with D perhaps TRBD2 (6 bases). V was shortened by 4 bases and J by 6 bases, with 10 bases between the two germline ends. This CDR3 is 14 amino acids long. Looked up from germline, CDR1 is SGHTA and CDR2 is FQGTGA. The CDR3 DNA reads as TGTGCCAGCAGCTCCGGAGGGACGGCCAACGTCCTGACTTTC. It yields the protein CASSSGGTANVLTF.

In its sample, this clonotype was seen a few times. The chain couples TRBV7-2 to TRBJ2-7; 12 nucleotides align to TRBD2. The CDR3 covers 15 residues. Per the germline V gene, CDR1 is SGHTA and CDR2 is FQGNSA. V was clipped by 4 bases and J by 2 bases; unmatched bases: 3. Here the CDR3 reads CASSWTSGDPYEQYF. For the CDR3, the DNA is TGTGCCAGCAGCTGGACTAGCGGGGACCCCTACGAGCAGTACTTC.

This clonotype was observed a few times. This chain joins TRBV2 and TRBJ2-1; D possibly corresponds to TRBD2 (5 bases). Germline V CDR1 and CDR2: SNHLY, FYNNEI. V lost 3 bases and J 6 bases, leaving 9 bases between the germline ends. The CDR3 sequence is 13 residues long. This CDR3 is CASSDLGSNEQFF. In DNA, the CDR3 is TGTGCCAGCAGTGATCTGGGGAGCAATGAGCAGTTCTTC.

This clonotype was observed a handful of times. The V call is TRBV28, the J call TRBJ2-7, with a possible D match to TRBD1 (5 bases). The CDR3 totals 18 residues. Looked up from germline, CDR1 is MDHEN and CDR2 is SYDVKM. V lost 3 bases to trimming and J lost 3 bases, with 24 bases between them. The CDR3 here is CASSLETASTKAYYEQYF. CDR3 nucleotides: TGTGCCAGCAGTTTGGAGACAGCCAGCACTAAAGCATACTACGAGCAGTACTTC.

This clonotype was seen a single time. A single base separates this from a much larger clone, so it may be a read error. The genes are TRBV6-2 or TRBV6-3 and TRBJ2-6; D perhaps matches TRBD1 (5 bases). CDR3 length equals 15 residues. CDR1 MNHEY and CDR2 SVGEGT come from the germline V gene. The DNA for the CDR3 is TGTGCCAGCAGTTACGACAACTCTGGGGCCAACGTCATGACTTTC. Its protein product is CASSYDNSGANVMTF.

This clonotype was recorded many times. This chain joins TRBV27 and TRBJ1-6; TRBD1 matches at 7 bases. CDR3 length equals 14 residues. CDR1 is MNHEY, CDR2 SMNVEV, per germline (reference sequence). With 6 bases clipped from V and 7 bases from J, the junction kept 6 bases outside the gene matches. The CDR3 spells CASRPRQGNSPLHF. The CDR3 DNA reads as TGTGCCAGCAGACCCCGACAGGGAAATTCACCCCTCCACTTT.

Notes on this clonotype: At one boundary the junction diverges from the germline segment, which might be a read error. V is TRBV9 and J is TRBJ1-1; D gene uncertain. This CDR3 is built from 13 residues. Germline assignment: CDR1 SGDLS and CDR2 YYNGEE. The CDR3 protein is CASSEGVRTAAFF. In nucleotides, the CDR3 is TGTGCCAGCAGCGAGGGAGTAAGAACTGCAGCTTTCTTT. The complete variable domain, with remaining parts taken from reference TRBV9 and TRBJ1-1, reads DSGVTQTPKHLITATGQRVTLRCSPRSGDLSVYWYQQSLDQGLQFLIQYYNGEERAKGNILERFSAQQFPDLHSELNLSSLELGDSALYFCASSEGVRTAAFFGQGTRLTVV.

CDR3 DNA sequence: TGTGCCAGCAGCTTGGTCGGGAGACAAGAGACCCAGTACTTC. Translating gives CASSLVGRQETQYF. The V gene is TRBV5-6, the J gene TRBJ2-5; D perhaps matches TRBD2 (6 bases). This CDR3 contains 14 residues. Trimming cost V 0 bases and J 2 bases, with 8 bases left between them. Germline loops: CDR1 SGHDT, CDR2 YYEEEE.

There are a few counts of this clonotype. The rearrangement uses TRBV6-5 and TRBJ1-4, with D perhaps matching TRBD1 (5 bases). This CDR3 is 14 amino acids long. V dropped 2 bases and J dropped 8 bases, with 12 bases sitting between them. The germline V gene encodes CDR1 MNHEY and CDR2 SVGAGI. As DNA, the CDR3 is TGTGCCAGCAGTTACGTGACACGGGGCGAAAAACTGTTTTTT. Residues: CASSYVTRGEKLFF.

This clonotype was observed a few times. The junction does not match germline at one end; this may be a read error. The gene calls are TRBV12-3 or TRBV12-4 and TRBJ1-1; no reliable D call. This CDR3 region has 13 residues. The CDR3 DNA is TGTGCCAGCAGTTTGGCGGTGAAGACTGAAGCTTTCTTT. Its protein is CASSLAVKTEAFF.

In its sample, this clonotype was seen once. The chain links TRBV27 to TRBJ2-5; D remains ambiguous. Trimming removed 8 bases from V and 8 bases from J, with 15 bases in between. The CDR3 consists of 12 residues. The germline V gene encodes CDR1 MNHEY and CDR2 SMNVEV (reference sequence). CDR3 amino acids: CASGMTSATQYF. CDR3 coding DNA: TGTGCCAGCGGCATGACGAGTGCAACCCAGTACTTC.

The rearrangement joins TRBV15 to TRBJ1-2; 8 bases are shared with TRBD1. This CDR3 contains 16 residues. Germline assignment: CDR1 LNHNV and CDR2 YYDKDF (reference sequence). V shed 1 base and J 8 bases; nucleotides not matched to a gene: 12. CDR3 nucleotide sequence: TGTGCCACCAGCAGAGGGAGGACAGGGTTGATGGGAGGCTACACCTTC. Protein: CATSRGRTGLMGGYTF.

The rearrangement links TRBV19 to TRBJ2-7; D uncertain. The V gene lost 0 bases and the J gene lost 0 bases, with 6 bases spanning the gap. This CDR3 has 14 residues. Germline CDR1 reads LNHDA; CDR2 reads SQIVND (reference sequence). The CDR3 region has the DNA TGTGCCAGTAGTATAGACGCAGTCTCCTACGAGCAGTACTTC. As protein: CASSIDAVSYEQYF.

In its sample, this clonotype was seen a few times. This sequence joins TRBV4-1 and TRBJ1-4; D gene uncertain. The V end lost 0 bases, the J end lost 6 bases, and 11 bases lay between the germline ends. CDR1 is MGHRA, CDR2 YSYEKL, per germline. The CDR3 covers 15 residues. The CDR3 here is CASSQDRTDDEKLFF. CDR3 bases: TGCGCCAGCAGCCAAGATAGAACAGACGATGAAAAACTGTTTTTT.

CDR3 nucleotide sequence: TGTGCCAGCTCGATAATACAGGGGGCCGGTATGAACACTGAAGCTTTCTTT. Amino acid sequence: CASSIIQGAGMNTEAFF. The chain recombines TRBV18 with TRBJ1-1; 9 bases are shared with TRBD1. The CDR3 is made up of 17 amino acids. Germline loops: CDR1 KGHSH, CDR2 LQKENI. The V segment lost 6 bases and the J segment 0 bases; nucleotides outside the gene matches: 11. Drawing the rest from reference TRBV18 and TRBJ1-1, the complete variable domain is NAGVMQNPRHLVRRRGQEARLRCSPMKGHSHVYWYRQLPEEGLKFMVYLQKENIIDESGMPKERFSAEFPKEGPSILRIQQVVRGDSAAYFCASSIIQGAGMNTEAFFGQGTRLTVV.

The gene calls are TRBV12-3 or TRBV12-4 and TRBJ1-6; D remains unclear. Between the trimmed V and J ends, which lost 3 bases and 8 bases, there was a span of 11 bases. This CDR3 spans 14 amino acids. Written as DNA, the CDR3 is TGTGCCAGCAGTTTCCGCCACCGGGATTCACCCCTCCACTTT. Protein product: CASSFRHRDSPLHF.

This clonotype was seen a handful of times. The chain uses TRBV23-1 and TRBJ2-2; TRBD1 is a possible D gene (6 bases). TRBV23-1 belongs to the ORF category, with a function that is uncertain. CDR3 length equals 15 residues. Trimming took 4 bases from V and 4 from J, leaving 13 bases between them. The CDR3 region has the DNA TGCGCCAGCAGTCTGGCGGACAGCAGCACCGGGGAGCTGTTTTTT. It is translated as CASSLADSSTGELFF.